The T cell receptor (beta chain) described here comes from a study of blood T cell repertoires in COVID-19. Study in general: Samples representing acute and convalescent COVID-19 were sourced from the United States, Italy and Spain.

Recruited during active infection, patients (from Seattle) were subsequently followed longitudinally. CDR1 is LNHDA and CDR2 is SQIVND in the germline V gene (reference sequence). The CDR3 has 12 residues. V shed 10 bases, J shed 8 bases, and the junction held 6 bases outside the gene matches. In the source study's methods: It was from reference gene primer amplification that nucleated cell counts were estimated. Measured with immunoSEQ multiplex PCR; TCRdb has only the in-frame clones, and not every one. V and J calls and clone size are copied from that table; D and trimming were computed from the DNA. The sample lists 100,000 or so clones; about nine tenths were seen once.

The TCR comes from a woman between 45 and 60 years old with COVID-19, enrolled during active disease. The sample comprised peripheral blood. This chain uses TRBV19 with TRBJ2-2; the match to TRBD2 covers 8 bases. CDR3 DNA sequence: TGTGCCACCGGACTAGCCTCTGGGGAGCTGTTTTTT. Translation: CATGLASGELFF.